The following is a T cell receptor beta chain sequence with its context. Antigen specificity is unknown. Assay: immunoSEQ multiplex PCR; the TCRdb copy retains only in-frame clones and omits some. The table has under 150,000 clones, less than 90% seen once; the top ten hold roughly 3.3%. In germline, CDR1 is SGDLS, CDR2 YYNGEE. V was cut by 0 bases and J by 3 bases, with 20 bases left in between. This CDR3 has 18 residues. The data belong to a study of cytotoxic CD8 clonotypes in ibrutinib-treated CLL. Study outcomes and limitations: Baseline clonality, higher than in age-matched healthy donors, tracked circulating CD8+ T-cell counts.

Extraction of 1.5 to 2.5 micrograms of genomic DNA from cryopreserved PBMCs supplied material for TCR beta libraries. The clonotype comes from a human donor with chronic lymphocytic leukemia. Sequencing used PBMCs, obtained after 24 months of ibrutinib treatment. The chain is built from TRBV9 and TRBJ2-3; maybe TRBD1 (5 bases). The DNA for the CDR3 is TGTGCCAGCAGCGTAGCCGGTTCATCAGGGTCCACAACAGATACGCAGTATTTT. Protein product: CASSVAGSSGSTTDTQYF.